The 2 T cell receptor beta chains below come from one sample, sequenced in a study of HIV-infected patients and healthy controls. The repertoire came from unfractionated whole blood and reflected all unsorted peripheral T cells. About 540 ng RNA was reverse transcribed with alpha and beta constant-region primers. Using multiplexing indices, alpha and beta chain libraries were generated apart by chain-specific third strand synthesis. One entry per CDR3 protein results from TCRdb running MiXCR on the 5' RACE reads. The repertoire consists of about 15,000 distinct CDR3 sequences, with 6% to 9% occurring once and the leading ten covering roughly 8.5%. The sample was blood. These receptors were collected from an adult in good health.

This clonotype was detected ten times or more. The CDR3 spells CASSITGPNQPQHF. The CDR3 DNA reads TGTGCCAGTAGTATTACAGGACCCAATCAGCCCCAGCATTTT. The chain couples TRBV19 to TRBJ1-5; maybe TRBD1 (5 bases). The CDR3 spans 14 residues. Germline loops: CDR1 LNHDA, CDR2 SQIVND (reference sequence). V lost 3 bases, J lost 3 bases, and 9 bases lay in between.

In its sample, this clonotype is medium-sized (0.01 to 0.1%). The chain employs TRBV20-1 and TRBJ1-2, with D tentatively TRBD1 (5 bases). The CDR3 length is 11 residues. Trimming removed 0 bases from V and 9 bases from J, with 8 bases in between. The germline V gene encodes CDR1 DFQATT and CDR2 SNEGSKA (reference sequence). The CDR3 reads CSARDRVSYTF. DNA for the CDR3: TGCAGTGCTAGAGACAGGGTTAGCTACACCTTC.